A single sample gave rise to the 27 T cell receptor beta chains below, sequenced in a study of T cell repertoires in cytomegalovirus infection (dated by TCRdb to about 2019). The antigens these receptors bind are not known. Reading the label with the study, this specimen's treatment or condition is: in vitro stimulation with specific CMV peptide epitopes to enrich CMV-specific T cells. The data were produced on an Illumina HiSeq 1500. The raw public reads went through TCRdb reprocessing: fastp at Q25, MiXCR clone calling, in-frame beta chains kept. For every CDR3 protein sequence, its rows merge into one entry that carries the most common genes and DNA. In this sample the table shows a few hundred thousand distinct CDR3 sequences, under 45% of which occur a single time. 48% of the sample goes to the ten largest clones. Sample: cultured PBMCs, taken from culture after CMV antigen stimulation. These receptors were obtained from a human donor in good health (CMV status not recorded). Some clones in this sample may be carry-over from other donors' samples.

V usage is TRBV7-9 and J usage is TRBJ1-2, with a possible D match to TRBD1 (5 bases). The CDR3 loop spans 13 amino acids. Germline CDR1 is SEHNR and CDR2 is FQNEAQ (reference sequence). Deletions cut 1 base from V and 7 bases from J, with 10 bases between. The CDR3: CASSLGGPRGYTF. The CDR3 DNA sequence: TGTGCCAGCAGCTTAGGGGGCCCTCGTGGCTACACCTTC.

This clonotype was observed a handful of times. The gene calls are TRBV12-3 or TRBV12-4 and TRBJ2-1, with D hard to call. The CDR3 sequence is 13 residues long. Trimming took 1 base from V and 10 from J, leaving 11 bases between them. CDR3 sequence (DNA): TGTGCCAGCAGTTTAGGTGCGGCTGGCGAGCAGTTCTTC. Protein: CASSLGAAGEQFF.

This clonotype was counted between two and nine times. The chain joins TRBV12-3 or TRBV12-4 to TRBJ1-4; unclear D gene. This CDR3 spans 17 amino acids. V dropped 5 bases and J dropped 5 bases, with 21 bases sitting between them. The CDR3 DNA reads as TGTGCCAGCAGTCCCCCCGGAGGTAGGGCCCAGAATGAAAAACTGTTTTTT. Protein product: CASSPPGGRAQNEKLFF.

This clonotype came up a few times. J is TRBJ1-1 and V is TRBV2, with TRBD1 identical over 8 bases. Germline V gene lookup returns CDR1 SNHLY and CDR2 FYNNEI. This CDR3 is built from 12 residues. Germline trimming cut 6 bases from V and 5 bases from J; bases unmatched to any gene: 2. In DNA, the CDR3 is TGTGCCAGCAGACAGGGGGTTACTGAAGCTTTCTTT. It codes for CASRQGVTEAFF.

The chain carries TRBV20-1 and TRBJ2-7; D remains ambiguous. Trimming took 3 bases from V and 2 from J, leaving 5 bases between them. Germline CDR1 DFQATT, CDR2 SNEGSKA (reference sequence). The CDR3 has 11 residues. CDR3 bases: TGCAGTGCTAGCCGCCCCTACGAGCAGTACTTC. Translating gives CSASRPYEQYF.

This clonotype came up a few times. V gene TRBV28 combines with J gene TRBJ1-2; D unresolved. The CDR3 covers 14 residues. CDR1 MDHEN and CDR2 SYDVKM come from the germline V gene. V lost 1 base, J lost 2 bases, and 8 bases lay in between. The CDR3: CASSLFPANYGYTF. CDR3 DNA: TGTGCCAGCAGTTTATTCCCAGCAAACTATGGCTACACCTTC.

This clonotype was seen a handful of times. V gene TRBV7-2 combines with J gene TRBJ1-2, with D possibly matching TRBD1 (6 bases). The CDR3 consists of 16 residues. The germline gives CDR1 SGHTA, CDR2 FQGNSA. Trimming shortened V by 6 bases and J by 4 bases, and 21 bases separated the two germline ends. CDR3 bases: TGTGCCAGCAGTAAAGGGGGGGGGCAGGGAAGCTATGGCTACACCTTC. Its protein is CASSKGGGQGSYGYTF.

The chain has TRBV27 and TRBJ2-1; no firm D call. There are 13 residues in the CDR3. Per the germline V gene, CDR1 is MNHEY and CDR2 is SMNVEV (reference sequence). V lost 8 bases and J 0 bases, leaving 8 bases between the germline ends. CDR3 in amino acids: CASRLSSYNEQFF. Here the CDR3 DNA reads TGTGCCAGCCGACTTAGCTCCTACAATGAGCAGTTCTTC.

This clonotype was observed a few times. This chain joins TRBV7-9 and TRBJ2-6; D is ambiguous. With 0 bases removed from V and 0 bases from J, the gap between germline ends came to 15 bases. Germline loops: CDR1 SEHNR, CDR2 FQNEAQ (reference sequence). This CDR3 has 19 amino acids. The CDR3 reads CASSLARIFVPSGANVLTF. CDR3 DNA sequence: TGTGCCAGCAGCTTAGCGCGGATATTTGTACCCTCTGGGGCCAACGTCCTGACTTTC.

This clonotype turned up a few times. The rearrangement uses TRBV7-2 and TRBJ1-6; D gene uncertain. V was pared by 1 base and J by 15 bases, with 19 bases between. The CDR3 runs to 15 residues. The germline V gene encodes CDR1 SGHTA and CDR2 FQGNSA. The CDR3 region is CASSLEVTRTAGLHF. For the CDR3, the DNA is TGTGCCAGCAGCTTAGAGGTCACGCGCACCGCGGGCCTCCACTTT. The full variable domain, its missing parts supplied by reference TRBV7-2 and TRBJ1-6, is GAGVSQSPSNKVTEKGKDVELRCDPISGHTALYWYRQSLGQGLEFLIYFQGNSAPDKSGLPSDRFSAERTGGSVSTLTIQRTQQEDSAVYLCASSLEVTRTAGLHFGNGTRLTVT.

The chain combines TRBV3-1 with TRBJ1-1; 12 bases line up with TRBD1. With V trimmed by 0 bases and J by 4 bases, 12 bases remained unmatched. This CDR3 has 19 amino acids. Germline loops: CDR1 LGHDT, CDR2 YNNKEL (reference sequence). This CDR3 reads CASSQDGVGTGGRRTEAFF. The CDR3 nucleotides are TGTGCCAGCAGCCAAGATGGGGTAGGGACAGGGGGCAGACGCACTGAAGCTTTCTTT.

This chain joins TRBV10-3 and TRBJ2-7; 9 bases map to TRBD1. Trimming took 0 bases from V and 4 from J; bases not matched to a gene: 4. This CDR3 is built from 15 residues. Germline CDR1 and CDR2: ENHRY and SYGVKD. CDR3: CAISESGQGGYEQYF. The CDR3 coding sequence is TGTGCCATCAGTGAGTCGGGACAGGGCGGATACGAGCAGTACTTC.

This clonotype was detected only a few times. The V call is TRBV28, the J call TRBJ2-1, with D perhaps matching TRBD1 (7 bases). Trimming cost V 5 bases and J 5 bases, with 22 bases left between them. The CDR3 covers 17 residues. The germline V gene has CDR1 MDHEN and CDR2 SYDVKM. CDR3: CASSPDPGQGGHNEQFF. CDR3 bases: TGTGCCAGCAGTCCCGACCCCGGCCAGGGGGGCCACAATGAGCAGTTCTTC. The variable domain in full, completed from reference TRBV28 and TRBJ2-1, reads DVKVTQSSRYLVKRTGEKVFLECVQDMDHENMFWYRQDPGLGLRLIYFSYDVKMKEKGDIPEGYSVSREKKERFSLILESASTNQTSMYLCASSPDPGQGGHNEQFFGPGTRLTVL.

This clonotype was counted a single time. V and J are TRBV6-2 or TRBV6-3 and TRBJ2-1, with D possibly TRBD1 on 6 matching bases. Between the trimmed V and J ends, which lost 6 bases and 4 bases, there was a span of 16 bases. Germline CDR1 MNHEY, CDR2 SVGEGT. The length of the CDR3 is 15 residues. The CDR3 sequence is CASRWQGQGYNEQFF. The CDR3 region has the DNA TGTGCCAGCAGATGGCAGGGGCAGGGGTACAATGAGCAGTTCTTC.

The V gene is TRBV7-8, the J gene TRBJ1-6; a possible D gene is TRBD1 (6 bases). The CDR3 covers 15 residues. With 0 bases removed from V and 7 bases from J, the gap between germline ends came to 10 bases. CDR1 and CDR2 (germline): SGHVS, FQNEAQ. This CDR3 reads CASSLATQGNSPLHF. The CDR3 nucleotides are TGTGCCAGCAGCTTAGCGACACAGGGCAATTCACCCCTCCACTTT.

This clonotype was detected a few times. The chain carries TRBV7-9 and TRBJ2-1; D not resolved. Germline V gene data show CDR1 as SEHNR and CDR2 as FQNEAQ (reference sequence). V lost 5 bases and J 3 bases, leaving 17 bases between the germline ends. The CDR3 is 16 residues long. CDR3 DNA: TGTGCCAGCAGCCCCGCCGGTGGGCCGCTCTACAATGAGCAGTTCTTC. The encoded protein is CASSPAGGPLYNEQFF.

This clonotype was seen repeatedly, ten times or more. The CDR3 here is CASSLGPGGDTQYF. The CDR3, as DNA: TGTGCCAGCAGCTTAGGTCCCGGGGGGGATACGCAGTATTTT. The genes are TRBV7-2 and TRBJ2-3, with TRBD2 matching 7 bases. Germline V gene lookup returns CDR1 SGHTA and CDR2 FQGNSA. V lost 1 base, J lost 6 bases, and 4 bases stayed unmatched. The CDR3 spans 14 residues.

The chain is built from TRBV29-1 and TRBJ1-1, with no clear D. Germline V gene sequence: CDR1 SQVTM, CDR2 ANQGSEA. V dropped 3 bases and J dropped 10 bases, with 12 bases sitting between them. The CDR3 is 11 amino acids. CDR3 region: CSVDHATRAFF. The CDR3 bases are TGCAGCGTTGATCACGCTACCAGAGCTTTCTTT.

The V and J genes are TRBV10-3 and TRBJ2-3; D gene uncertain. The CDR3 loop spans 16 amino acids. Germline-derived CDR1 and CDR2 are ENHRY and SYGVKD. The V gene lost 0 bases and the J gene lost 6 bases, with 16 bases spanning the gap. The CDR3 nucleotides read TGTGCCATCAGTGAGTCGGATCTAGGGCCCTCTGATACGCAGTATTTT. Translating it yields CAISESDLGPSDTQYF.

The CDR3 nucleotides are TGTGCCAGCAGTTTAGGGGGCTTTGACTACGAGCAGTACTTC. This gives the protein CASSLGGFDYEQYF. V is TRBV12-3 or TRBV12-4 and J is TRBJ2-7; tentative D call: TRBD1 (5 bases). Between the trimmed V and J ends, which lost 1 base and 3 bases, there was a span of 10 bases. The CDR3 is 14 amino acids.

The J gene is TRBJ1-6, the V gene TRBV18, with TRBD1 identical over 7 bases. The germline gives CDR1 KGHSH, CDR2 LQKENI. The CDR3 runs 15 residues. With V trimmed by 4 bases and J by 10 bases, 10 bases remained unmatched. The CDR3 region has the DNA TGTGCCAGCTCACTTTCGACAGGGAGCAACTCACCCCTCCACTTT. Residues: CASSLSTGSNSPLHF.

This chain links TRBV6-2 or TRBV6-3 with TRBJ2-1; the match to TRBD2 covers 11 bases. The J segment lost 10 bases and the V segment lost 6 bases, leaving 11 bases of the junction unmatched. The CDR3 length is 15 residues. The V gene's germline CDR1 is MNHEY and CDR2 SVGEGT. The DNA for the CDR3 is TGTGCCAGCAGCCTCTTTAGCGGGAGGGCCTCAGAGCAGTTCTTC. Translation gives CASSLFSGRASEQFF.

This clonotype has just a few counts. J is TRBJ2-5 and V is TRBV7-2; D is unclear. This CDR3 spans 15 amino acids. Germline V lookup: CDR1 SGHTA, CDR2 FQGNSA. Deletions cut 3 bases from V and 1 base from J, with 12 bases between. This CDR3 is CASSFGGTVQETQYF. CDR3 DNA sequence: TGTGCCAGCAGCTTCGGTGGTACGGTCCAAGAGACCCAGTACTTC.

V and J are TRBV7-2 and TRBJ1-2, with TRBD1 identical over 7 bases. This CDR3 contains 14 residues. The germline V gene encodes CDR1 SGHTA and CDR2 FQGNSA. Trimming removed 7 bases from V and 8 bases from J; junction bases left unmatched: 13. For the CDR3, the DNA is TGTGCCAGCACCCTTAAGGAGGGGGCGGGAGGCTACACCTTC. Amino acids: CASTLKEGAGGYTF.

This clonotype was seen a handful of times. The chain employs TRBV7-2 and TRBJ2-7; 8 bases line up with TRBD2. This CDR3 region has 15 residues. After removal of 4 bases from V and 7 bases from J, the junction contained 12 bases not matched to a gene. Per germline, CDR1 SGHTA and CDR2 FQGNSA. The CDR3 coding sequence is TGTGCCAGCAGCTCTCCGGGACTAGTCTCTAAGGAGCAGTACTTC. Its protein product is CASSSPGLVSKEQYF.

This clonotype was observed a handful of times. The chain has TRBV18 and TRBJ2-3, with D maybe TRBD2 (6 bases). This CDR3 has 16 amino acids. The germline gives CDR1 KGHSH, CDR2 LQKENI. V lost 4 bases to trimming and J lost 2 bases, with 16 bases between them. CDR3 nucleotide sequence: TGTGCCAGCTCACTTGAGGGACTGACCGCCACAGATACGCAGTATTTT. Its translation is CASSLEGLTATDTQYF.

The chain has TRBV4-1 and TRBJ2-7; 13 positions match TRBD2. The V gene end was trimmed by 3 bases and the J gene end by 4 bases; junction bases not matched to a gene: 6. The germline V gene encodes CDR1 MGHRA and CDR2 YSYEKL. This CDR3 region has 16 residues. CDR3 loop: CASSQGLAGFSYEQYF. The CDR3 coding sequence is TGCGCCAGCAGCCAGGGACTAGCGGGATTTTCGTACGAGCAGTACTTC.